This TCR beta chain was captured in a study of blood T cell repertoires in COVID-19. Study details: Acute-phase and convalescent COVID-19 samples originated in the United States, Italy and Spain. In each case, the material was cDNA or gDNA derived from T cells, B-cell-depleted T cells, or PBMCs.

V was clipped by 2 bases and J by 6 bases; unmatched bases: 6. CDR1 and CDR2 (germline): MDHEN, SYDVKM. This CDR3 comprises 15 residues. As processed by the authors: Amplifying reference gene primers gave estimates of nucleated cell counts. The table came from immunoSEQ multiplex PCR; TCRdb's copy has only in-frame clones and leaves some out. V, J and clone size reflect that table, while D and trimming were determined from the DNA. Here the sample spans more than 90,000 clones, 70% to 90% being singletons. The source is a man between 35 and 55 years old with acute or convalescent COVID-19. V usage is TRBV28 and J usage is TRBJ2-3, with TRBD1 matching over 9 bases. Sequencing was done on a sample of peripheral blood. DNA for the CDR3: TGTGCCAGCAGTTTAGGGGACAGGGTAAGGGATACGCAGTATTTT. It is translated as CASSLGDRVRDTQYF. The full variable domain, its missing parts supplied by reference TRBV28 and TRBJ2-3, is DVKVTQSSRYLVKRTGEKVFLECVQDMDHENMFWYRQDPGLGLRLIYFSYDVKMKEKGDIPEGYSVSREKKERFSLILESASTNQTSMYLCASSLGDRVRDTQYFGPGTRLTVL.